One sample yielded the 25 T cell receptor beta chains listed below, sequenced in a study of T cells in Graves' hyperthyroidism and ophthalmopathy (dated by TCRdb to between 2019 and 2020). Libraries came from multiplex PCR. The sample was run on an Illumina HiSeq 2000. Amplification of TCR beta CDR3 regions was carried out from RNA transcripts. A first-round RT-PCR of the TCR CDR3 used the HTBI primer set with the Qiagen OneStep RT-PCR kit. TCRdb reprocessed the public reads (quality trimming at Q25 with fastp, clone calling with MiXCR) and kept in-frame beta chains. Rows with one shared CDR3 protein collapse into an entry with the most common genes and DNA. For this sample the table gives over 500,000 distinct CDR3 sequences, of which around 15% were detected only once. The ten most abundant clones make up 25% to 30% of the sample. The sequenced sample was blood. The origin of the receptors is a woman in her twenties or thirties with Graves' ophthalmopathy.

This sequence joins TRBV6-2 or TRBV6-3 and TRBJ2-1, with 13 bases that match TRBD2. CDR1 is MNHEY, CDR2 SVGEGT, per germline. J lost 4 bases, V lost 6 bases, and 3 bases had no gene match. The CDR3 has 15 amino acids. The CDR3: CASSPLAGGYNEQFF. The DNA of the CDR3 is TGTGCCAGCAGCCCACTAGCGGGAGGGTACAATGAGCAGTTCTTC.

This clonotype was counted between two and nine times. The chain joins TRBV11-2 to TRBJ1-2, with TRBD1 as a possible D gene (5 bases). This CDR3 has 15 residues. V lost 4 bases and J lost 6, with 18 bases in between. Germline CDR1 and CDR2: SGHAT and FQNNGV. The CDR3 sequence is CASSSIRRVSHGYTF. For the CDR3, the DNA is TGTGCCAGCAGCTCCATACGCAGGGTTTCGCATGGCTACACCTTC.

V and J are TRBV29-1 and TRBJ2-6; maybe TRBD2 (6 bases). V lost 1 base, J lost 2 bases, and 6 bases lay in between. Per germline, CDR1 SQVTM and CDR2 ANQGSEA. The CDR3 is made up of 14 amino acids. CDR3 coding DNA: TGCAGCGTTGAAGGGGGGGCTGGGGCCAACGTCCTGACTTTC. Translating it yields CSVEGGAGANVLTF.

Many counts were recorded for this clonotype. The chain recombines TRBV28 with TRBJ1-1; TRBD1 might be the D (5 bases). V gave up 7 bases and J gave up 0 bases, with 24 bases separating them. This CDR3 spans 18 amino acids. Germline-derived CDR1 and CDR2 are MDHEN and SYDVKM. Here the CDR3 reads CASTPAIGTGFMNTEAFF. The CDR3 coding sequence is TGTGCCAGCACCCCTGCGATCGGGACGGGGTTCATGAACACTGAAGCTTTCTTT.

CDR3 loop: CASSILGQSNQPQHF. The DNA for the CDR3 is TGTGCCAGTAGTATTCTGGGACAGAGCAATCAGCCCCAGCATTTT. The chain links TRBV19 to TRBJ1-5; 7 bases match TRBD1. Per the germline V gene, CDR1 is LNHDA and CDR2 is SQIVND (reference sequence). The J segment lost 1 base and the V segment lost 3 bases, leaving 3 bases of the junction unmatched. The CDR3 is 15 residues long.

J is TRBJ2-2 and V is TRBV12-3 or TRBV12-4; a weak D match, TRBD2 (5 bases). The CDR3 covers 14 residues. Trimming removed 5 bases at V and 5 bases at J, with 12 bases between. CDR3: CASSRVGGTGELFF. The CDR3, as DNA: TGTGCCAGCAGTCGAGTAGGAGGAACCGGGGAGCTGTTTTTT.

This clonotype was seen a handful of times. The chain couples TRBV20-1 to TRBJ1-3, with D maybe TRBD1 (6 bases). Germline CDR1 reads DFQATT; CDR2 reads SNEGSKA (reference sequence). V was pared by 0 bases and J by 16 bases, with 22 bases between. The CDR3 extends over 14 amino acids. The DNA for the CDR3 is TGCAGTGCTAGAGATCAAAGGACAGCCGACTCTATGTATTTT. It codes for CSARDQRTADSMYF.

This clonotype was detected many times. The CDR3 DNA is TGTGCCAGCAGCCCCGGGACTAGCACTGAGCAGTTCTTC. Its translation: CASSPGTSTEQFF. This rearrangement joins TRBV7-3 to TRBJ2-1; 9 nucleotides align to TRBD2. Trimming removed 5 bases from V and 9 bases from J; junction bases left unmatched: 5. Looked up from germline, CDR1 is SGHTA and CDR2 is FQGTGA. The CDR3 has 13 amino acids.

This clonotype was detected many times. CDR3 DNA sequence: TGTGCCAGCACCACACGCAATCAGCCCCAGCATTTT. Amino acids: CASTTRNQPQHF. This rearrangement joins TRBV28 to TRBJ1-5; D is uncertain. The germline gives CDR1 MDHEN, CDR2 SYDVKM. Trimming removed 7 bases from V and 2 bases from J, with 6 bases in between. There are 12 residues in the CDR3.

This clonotype was found a few times. The chain combines TRBV5-1 with TRBJ2-2; possibly TRBD2 for D (6 bases). This CDR3 comprises 15 residues. V gave up 0 bases and J gave up 5 bases, with 11 bases separating them. Germline assignment: CDR1 SGHRS and CDR2 YFSETQ. CDR3 nucleotide sequence: TGCGCCAGCAGCTTGGTTGCGGGAACTACCGGGGAGCTGTTTTTT. This encodes CASSLVAGTTGELFF. The whole variable domain, filled in from reference TRBV5-1 and TRBJ2-2, reads KAGVTQTPRYLIKTRGQQVTLSCSPISGHRSVSWYQQTPGQGLQFLFEYFSETQRNKGNFPGRFSGRQFSNSRSEMNVSTLELGDSALYLCASSLVAGTTGELFFGEGSRLTVL.

This clonotype was observed at least ten times. J is TRBJ1-2 and V is TRBV28; D is ambiguous. V was shortened by 3 bases and J by 0 bases, with 11 bases between the two germline ends. This CDR3 comprises 15 residues. Germline values: CDR1 MDHEN, CDR2 SYDVKM. The CDR3 region has the DNA TGTGCCAGCAGTTTGATTCTGAATTCTAACTATGGCTACACCTTC. Its translation: CASSLILNSNYGYTF.

The CDR3 DNA reads as TGCAGCGTTGGGGACAGCACTAACTATGGCTACACCTTC. It codes for CSVGDSTNYGYTF. The V and J genes are TRBV29-1 and TRBJ1-2; 7 nucleotides align to TRBD1. Trimming cost V 4 bases and J 0 bases; bases outside gene matches: 2. This CDR3 comprises 13 residues. From germline, CDR1 is SQVTM and CDR2 ANQGSEA.

This clonotype was found many times. The gene calls are TRBV29-1 and TRBJ2-7; 8 bases are shared with TRBD2. V trimming: 5 bases; J trimming: 2 bases; junction bases outside the gene matches: 8. The CDR3 consists of 14 residues. The V gene's germline CDR1 is SQVTM and CDR2 ANQGSEA. CDR3 sequence: CSVYRTSRPYEQYF. The CDR3 region has the DNA TGCAGCGTTTACCGGACTAGCCGTCCCTACGAGCAGTACTTC.

This clonotype was counted ten times or more. The J gene is TRBJ2-7, the V gene TRBV2; 9 nucleotides align to TRBD1. The germline gives CDR1 SNHLY, CDR2 FYNNEI. V shed 0 bases and J 5 bases; nucleotides not matched to a gene: 5. The CDR3 totals 15 residues. CDR3 residues: CASSEAGTGFHEQYF. DNA of the CDR3: TGTGCCAGCAGTGAAGCCGGGACAGGGTTCCACGAGCAGTACTTC. Together with reference TRBV2 and TRBJ2-7, the CDR3 gives the full variable domain: EPEVTQTPSHQVTQMGQEVILRCVPISNHLYFYWYRQILGQKVEFLVSFYNNEISEKSEIFDDQFSVERPDGSNFTLKIRSTKLEDSAMYFCASSEAGTGFHEQYFGPGTRLTVT.

In its sample, this clonotype was seen a few times. CDR3 residues: CASLDRGTDTQYF. The CDR3 nucleotides are TGTGCCAGCCTGGACAGGGGCACAGATACGCAGTATTTT. The rearrangement links TRBV28 to TRBJ2-3; 8 nucleotides match TRBD1. The V gene end was trimmed by 8 bases and the J gene end by 1 base; junction bases not matched to a gene: 2. Per the germline V gene, CDR1 is MDHEN and CDR2 is SYDVKM. The CDR3 length is 13 residues.

This clonotype appeared a few times. The chain employs TRBV28 and TRBJ1-3, with 12 positions matching TRBD1. The V segment lost 6 bases and the J segment 5 bases; nucleotides outside the gene matches: 5. This CDR3 has 15 amino acids. Germline assignment: CDR1 MDHEN and CDR2 SYDVKM. This CDR3 reads CASSPGQGARNTIYF. CDR3 bases: TGTGCCAGCAGCCCGGGACAGGGGGCGAGAAACACCATATATTTT.

This clonotype was observed a few times. The gene calls are TRBV20-1 and TRBJ2-2; D not resolved. V gave up 3 bases and J gave up 2 bases, with 4 bases separating them. Germline assignment: CDR1 DFQATT and CDR2 SNEGSKA (reference sequence). CDR3 length equals 12 residues. CDR3 bases: TGCAGTGCTAGCGGAAACACCGGGGAGCTGTTTTTT. Translating it yields CSASGNTGELFF.

The chain employs TRBV19 and TRBJ2-7, with 9 bases matching TRBD1. Per the germline V gene, CDR1 is LNHDA and CDR2 is SQIVND (reference sequence). The CDR3 totals 14 residues. V was pared by 3 bases and J by 5 bases, with 5 bases of the junction left unmatched. CDR3 bases: TGTGCCAGTAGTATCTGGGACAGGGCCCACGAGCAGTACTTC. Protein product: CASSIWDRAHEQYF.

The V and J genes are TRBV27 and TRBJ1-6, with D possibly matching TRBD1 (5 bases). Trimming pared 6 bases from V and 11 bases from J, leaving 17 bases between. Germline V gene sequence: CDR1 MNHEY, CDR2 SMNVEV (reference sequence). The CDR3 spans 14 residues. The CDR3 reads CASRLSGNSAPLHF. CDR3 in DNA: TGTGCCAGCAGACTATCAGGGAATTCAGCACCCCTCCACTTT.

This clonotype has ten or more counts. This chain links TRBV30 with TRBJ2-1; D gene ambiguous. V dropped 2 bases and J dropped 7 bases, with 6 bases sitting between them. The CDR3 has 11 amino acids. Looked up from germline, CDR1 is GTSNPN and CDR2 is SVGIG (reference sequence). The DNA of the CDR3 is TGTGCCTGGAGTAATGTAAATGAGCAGTTCTTC. The encoded protein is CAWSNVNEQFF.

There are many counts of this clonotype. The chain has TRBV28 and TRBJ2-7, with unresolved D. The V end lost 4 bases, the J end lost 4 bases, and 8 bases lay between the germline ends. CDR3 length: 12 amino acids. Germline V gene lookup returns CDR1 MDHEN and CDR2 SYDVKM. CDR3 sequence reads: CASSSVGYEQYF. CDR3 sequence (DNA): TGTGCCAGCAGTTCCGTTGGGTACGAGCAGTACTTC. Variable domain in full (rest from reference TRBV28 and TRBJ2-7): DVKVTQSSRYLVKRTGEKVFLECVQDMDHENMFWYRQDPGLGLRLIYFSYDVKMKEKGDIPEGYSVSREKKERFSLILESASTNQTSMYLCASSSVGYEQYFGPGTRLTVT.

The chain couples TRBV15 to TRBJ2-3, with D possibly being TRBD1 (5 bases). The V and J ends lost 0 bases and 1 base respectively, with 5 bases between them. CDR3 length equals 14 residues. Germline loops: CDR1 LNHNV, CDR2 YYDKDF (reference sequence). CDR3 sequence reads: CATSRDRGTDTQYF. The CDR3 DNA follows: TGTGCCACCAGCAGAGACAGGGGCACAGATACGCAGTATTTT.

This clonotype occurred a few times. This chain connects TRBV7-9 to TRBJ1-1; D is uncertain. Looked up from germline, CDR1 is SEHNR and CDR2 is FQNEAQ (reference sequence). V dropped 7 bases and J dropped 1 base, with 7 bases sitting between them. CDR3 length: 12 residues. Here the CDR3 reads CASTFENTEAFF. The DNA of the CDR3 is TGTGCCAGCACCTTCGAGAACACTGAAGCTTTCTTT.

The chain combines TRBV19 with TRBJ1-1; tentative D call: TRBD1 (6 bases). The germline V gene has CDR1 LNHDA and CDR2 SQIVND (reference sequence). V dropped 10 bases and J dropped 1 base, with 13 bases sitting between them. This CDR3 region has 13 residues. CDR3 loop: CATEDRENTEAFF. Written as DNA, the CDR3 is TGTGCCACCGAGGACAGAGAGAACACTGAAGCTTTCTTT.

In its sample, this clonotype was seen many times. The gene calls are TRBV11-2 and TRBJ2-5; D tentatively reads TRBD1 or TRBD2 (5 bases each). Between the trimmed V and J ends, which lost 5 bases and 3 bases, there was a span of 16 bases. Germline V gene sequence: CDR1 SGHAT, CDR2 FQNNGV. The length of the CDR3 is 15 residues. The CDR3 sequence is CASSLPGTPKETQYF. The CDR3 nucleotides are TGTGCCAGCAGCCTCCCCGGGACGCCAAAAGAGACCCAGTACTTC.